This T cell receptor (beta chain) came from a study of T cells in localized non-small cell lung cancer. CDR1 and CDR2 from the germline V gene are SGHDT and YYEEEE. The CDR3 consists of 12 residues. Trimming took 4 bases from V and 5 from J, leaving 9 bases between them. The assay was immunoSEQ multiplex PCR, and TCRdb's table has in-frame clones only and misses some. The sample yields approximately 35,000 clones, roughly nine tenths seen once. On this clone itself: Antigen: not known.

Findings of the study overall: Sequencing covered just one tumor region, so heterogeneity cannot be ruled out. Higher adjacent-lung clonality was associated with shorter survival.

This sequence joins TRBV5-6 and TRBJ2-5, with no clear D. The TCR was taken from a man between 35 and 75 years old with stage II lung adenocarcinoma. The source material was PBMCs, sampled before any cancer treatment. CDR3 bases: TGTGCCAGCAGCCTCAATAAGGAGACCCAGTACTTC. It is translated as CASSLNKETQYF.